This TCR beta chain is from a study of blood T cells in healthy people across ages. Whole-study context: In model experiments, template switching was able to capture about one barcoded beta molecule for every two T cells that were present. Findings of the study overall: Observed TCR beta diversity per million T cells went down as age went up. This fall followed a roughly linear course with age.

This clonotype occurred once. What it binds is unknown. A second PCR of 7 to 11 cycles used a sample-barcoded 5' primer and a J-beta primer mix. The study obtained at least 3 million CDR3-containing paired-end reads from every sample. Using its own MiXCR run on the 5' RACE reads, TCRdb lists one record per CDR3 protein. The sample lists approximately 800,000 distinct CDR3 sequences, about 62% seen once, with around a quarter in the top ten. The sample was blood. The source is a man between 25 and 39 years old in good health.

CDR3 in DNA: TGTGCCAGCAGCGCGGCCGGGACTAGCATACACGAGCAGTTCTTC. This translates into CASSAAGTSIHEQFF. The chain is built from TRBV7-8 and TRBJ2-1, with 9 bases that match TRBD2. Germline CDR1 is SGHVS and CDR2 is FQNEAQ. V lost 5 bases and J lost 10; bases outside the gene matches: 12. The CDR3 totals 15 residues.